This TCR beta chain was documented in a study of blood T cell repertoires in COVID-19. The germline V gene encodes CDR1 LNHDA and CDR2 SQIVND (reference sequence). Unmatched junction bases numbered 6, after V lost 7 bases and J lost 7 bases. This CDR3 contains 12 residues. Participant-reported clinical history was the basis for cohort assignment. Cohort 3 donors counted as recovered after two negative PCRs, clearance, or resolved symptoms. Clones were sequenced by immunoSEQ multiplex PCR, and TCRdb holds only the in-frame ones, with some missing. The sample has nearly 400,000 clones, roughly 91% seen once.

Material for sequencing was PBMCs or T cells enriched from blood (not recorded which). This chain connects TRBV19 to TRBJ1-1; 7 positions agree with TRBD1. The clonotype was recovered from a woman aged 25-40 years who had recovered from COVID-19. The CDR3 region has the DNA TGTGCCAGTACCCCGGGACAGTTTGAAGCTTTCTTT. Protein: CASTPGQFEAFF.